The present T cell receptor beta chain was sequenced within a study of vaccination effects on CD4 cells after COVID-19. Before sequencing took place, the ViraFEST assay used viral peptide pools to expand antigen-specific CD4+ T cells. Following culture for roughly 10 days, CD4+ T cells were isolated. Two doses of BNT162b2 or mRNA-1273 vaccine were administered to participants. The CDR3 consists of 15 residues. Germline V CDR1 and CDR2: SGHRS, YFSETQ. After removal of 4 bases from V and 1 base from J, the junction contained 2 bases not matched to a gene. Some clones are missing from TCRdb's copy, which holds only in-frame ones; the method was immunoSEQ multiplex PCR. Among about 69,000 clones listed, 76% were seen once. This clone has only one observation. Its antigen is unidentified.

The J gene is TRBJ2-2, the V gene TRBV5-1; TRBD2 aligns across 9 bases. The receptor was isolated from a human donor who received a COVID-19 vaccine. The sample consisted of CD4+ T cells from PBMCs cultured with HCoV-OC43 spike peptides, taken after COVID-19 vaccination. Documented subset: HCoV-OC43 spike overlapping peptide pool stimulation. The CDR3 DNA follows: TGCGCCAGCAGCCAGACTAGCGGGAACACCGGGGAGCTGTTTTTT. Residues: CASSQTSGNTGELFF. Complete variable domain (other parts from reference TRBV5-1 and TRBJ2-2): KAGVTQTPRYLIKTRGQQVTLSCSPISGHRSVSWYQQTPGQGLQFLFEYFSETQRNKGNFPGRFSGRQFSNSRSEMNVSTLELGDSALYLCASSQTSGNTGELFFGEGSRLTVL.